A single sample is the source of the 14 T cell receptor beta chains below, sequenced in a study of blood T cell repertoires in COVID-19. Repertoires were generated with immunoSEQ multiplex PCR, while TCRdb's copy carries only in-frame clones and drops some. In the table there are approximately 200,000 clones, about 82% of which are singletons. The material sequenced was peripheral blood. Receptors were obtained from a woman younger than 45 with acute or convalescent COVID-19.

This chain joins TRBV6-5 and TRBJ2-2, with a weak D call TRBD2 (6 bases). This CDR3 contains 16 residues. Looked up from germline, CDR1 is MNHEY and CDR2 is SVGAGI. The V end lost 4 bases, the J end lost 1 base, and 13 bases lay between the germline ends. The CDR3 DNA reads TGTGCCAGCAGTTTCCTCGGGAGAAAGAACACCGGGGAGCTGTTTTTT. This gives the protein CASSFLGRKNTGELFF.

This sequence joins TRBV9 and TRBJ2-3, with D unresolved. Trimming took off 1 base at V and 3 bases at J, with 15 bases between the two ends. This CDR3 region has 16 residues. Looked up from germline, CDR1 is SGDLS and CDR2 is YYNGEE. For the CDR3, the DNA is TGTGCCAGCAGCGTATCTCCAGACCCCGGGACAGATACGCAGTATTTT. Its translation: CASSVSPDPGTDTQYF.

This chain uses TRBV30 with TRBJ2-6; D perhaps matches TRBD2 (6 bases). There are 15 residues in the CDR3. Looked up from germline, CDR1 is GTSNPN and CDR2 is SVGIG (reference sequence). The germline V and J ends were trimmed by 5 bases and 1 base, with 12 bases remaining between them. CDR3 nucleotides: TGTGCCTGGTCGGAGGGGCTATCTGGGGCCAACGTCCTGACTTTC. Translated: CAWSEGLSGANVLTF. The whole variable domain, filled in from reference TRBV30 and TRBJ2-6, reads SQTIHQWPATLVQPVGSPLSLECTVEGTSNPNLYWYRQAAGRGLQLLFYSVGIGQISSEVPQNLSASRPQDRQFILSSKKLLLSDSGFYLCAWSEGLSGANVLTFGAGSRLTVL.

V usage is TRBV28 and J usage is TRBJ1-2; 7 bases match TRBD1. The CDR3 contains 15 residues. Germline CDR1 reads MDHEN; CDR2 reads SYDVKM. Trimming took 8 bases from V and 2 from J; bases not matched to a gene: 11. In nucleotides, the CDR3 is TGTGCCAGCGTCCCTCCCTTGGGACAGAACTATGGCTACACCTTC. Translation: CASVPPLGQNYGYTF.

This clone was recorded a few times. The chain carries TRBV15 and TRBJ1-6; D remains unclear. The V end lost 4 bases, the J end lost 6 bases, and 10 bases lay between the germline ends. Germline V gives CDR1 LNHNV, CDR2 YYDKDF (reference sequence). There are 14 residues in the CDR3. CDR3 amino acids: CATSTQLLNSPLHF. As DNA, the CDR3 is TGTGCCACCAGCACACAGCTACTTAATTCACCCCTCCACTTT.

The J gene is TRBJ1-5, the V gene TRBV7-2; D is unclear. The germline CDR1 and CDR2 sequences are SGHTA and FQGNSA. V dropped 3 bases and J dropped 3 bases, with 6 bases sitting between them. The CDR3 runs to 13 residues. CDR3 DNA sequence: TGTGCCAGCAGCTTGATAGACAATCAGCCCCAGCATTTT. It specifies CASSLIDNQPQHF.

The CDR3 nucleotides read TGTGCCAGCAGCTTAGTCAGGGGGGCTACAGAAGCTTTCTTT. It is translated as CASSLVRGATEAFF. This chain connects TRBV7-9 to TRBJ1-1; 7 positions match TRBD1. The CDR3 sequence is 14 residues long. The V gene end was trimmed by 1 base and the J gene end by 8 bases; junction bases not matched to a gene: 7. The V gene's germline CDR1 is SEHNR and CDR2 FQNEAQ (reference sequence).

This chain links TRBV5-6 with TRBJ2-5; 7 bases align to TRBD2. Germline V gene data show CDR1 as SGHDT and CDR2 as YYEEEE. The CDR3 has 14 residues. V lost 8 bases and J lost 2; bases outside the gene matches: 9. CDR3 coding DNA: TGTGCCAGTATAGTAGCGGGCCGGCAAGAGACCCAGTACTTC. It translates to CASIVAGRQETQYF.

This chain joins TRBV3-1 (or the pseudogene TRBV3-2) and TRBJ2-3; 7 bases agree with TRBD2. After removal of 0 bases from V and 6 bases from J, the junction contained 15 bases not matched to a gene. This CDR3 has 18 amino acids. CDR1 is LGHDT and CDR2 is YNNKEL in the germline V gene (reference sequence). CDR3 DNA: TGTGCCAGCAGCCAAGATAGCCCCACGTGGGTCGGGGGGGATACGCAGTATTTT. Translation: CASSQDSPTWVGGDTQYF.

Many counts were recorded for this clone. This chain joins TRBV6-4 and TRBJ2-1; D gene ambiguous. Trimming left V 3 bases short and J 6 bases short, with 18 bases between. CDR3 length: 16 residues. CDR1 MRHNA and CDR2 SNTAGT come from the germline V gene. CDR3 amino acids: CASSDSRGAQFNEQFF. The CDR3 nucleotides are TGTGCCAGCAGTGATTCTCGAGGAGCCCAATTCAATGAGCAGTTCTTC.

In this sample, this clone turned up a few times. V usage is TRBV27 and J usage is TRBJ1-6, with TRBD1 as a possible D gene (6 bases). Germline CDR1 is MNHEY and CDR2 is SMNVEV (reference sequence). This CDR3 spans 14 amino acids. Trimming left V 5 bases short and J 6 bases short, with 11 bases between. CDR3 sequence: CASSARTANSPLHF. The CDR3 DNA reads TGTGCCAGCAGTGCCCGGACAGCTAATTCACCCCTCCACTTT.

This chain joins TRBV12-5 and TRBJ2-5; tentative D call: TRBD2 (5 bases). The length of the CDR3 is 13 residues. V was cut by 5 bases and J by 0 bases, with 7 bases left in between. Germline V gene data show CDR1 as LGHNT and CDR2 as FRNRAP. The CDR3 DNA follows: TGTGCTAGTGGTGAGGGATACCAAGAGACCCAGTACTTC. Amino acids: CASGEGYQETQYF.

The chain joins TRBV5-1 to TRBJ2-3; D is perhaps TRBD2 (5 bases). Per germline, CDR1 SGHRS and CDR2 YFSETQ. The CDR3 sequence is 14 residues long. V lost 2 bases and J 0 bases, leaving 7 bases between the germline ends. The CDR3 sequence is CASSFWTSTDTQYF. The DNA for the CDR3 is TGCGCCAGCAGCTTCTGGACTAGCACAGATACGCAGTATTTT.

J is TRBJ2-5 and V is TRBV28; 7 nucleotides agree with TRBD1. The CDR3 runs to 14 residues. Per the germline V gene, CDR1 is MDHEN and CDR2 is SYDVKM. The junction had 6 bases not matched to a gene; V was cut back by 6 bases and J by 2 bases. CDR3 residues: CASREVGQQETQYF. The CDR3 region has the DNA TGTGCCAGCAGGGAGGTGGGACAGCAAGAGACCCAGTACTTC.